This TCR beta chain was identified in a study of T cell responses to AZD1222 COVID-19 vaccine. Profiling relied on immunoSEQ multiplex PCR, and the TCRdb table lists in-frame clones only, not all of them. The sample lists about 110,000 clones, around 90% occurring once. The CDR3 runs 17 residues. The V gene end was trimmed by 0 bases and the J gene end by 1 base; junction bases not matched to a gene: 7. Germline V gene data show CDR1 as LGHDT and CDR2 as YNNKEL (reference sequence). The TCR originated in an adult in good health. Here the sequenced sample was peripheral blood, taken on day 0 of MenACWY control vaccination. The chain joins TRBV3-1 (or the pseudogene TRBV3-2) to TRBJ1-2; 8 nucleotides align to TRBD1. This CDR3 is CASSQDTQGGINYGYTF. Written as DNA, the CDR3 is TGTGCCAGCAGCCAAGATACACAGGGGGGAATTAACTATGGCTACACCTTC.